One sample yielded the 32 T cell receptor beta chains listed below, sequenced in a study of blood T cell repertoires in COVID-19. The assay was immunoSEQ multiplex PCR, and TCRdb's table has in-frame clones only and misses some. The sample gives approximately 250,000 clones, less than 85% of which show up once; roughly 4.6% is in the top ten. The sequenced sample consisted of peripheral blood. The receptors come from a man aged 55 to 70 who had recovered from COVID-19.

This chain uses TRBV11-2 with TRBJ2-1, with 7 positions matching TRBD2. The J segment lost 0 bases and the V segment lost 5 bases, leaving 10 bases of the junction unmatched. Germline V gene sequence: CDR1 SGHAT, CDR2 FQNNGV. The CDR3 runs to 17 residues. DNA for the CDR3: TGTGCCAGCAGCCCCACCCTACTAGCGTCCTCCTACAATGAGCAGTTCTTC. Its protein product is CASSPTLLASSYNEQFF.

CDR3 in amino acids: CASSQPGGVSNQPQHF. CDR3 bases: TGTGCCAGCAGCCAACCAGGGGGTGTGAGCAATCAGCCCCAGCATTTT. The rearrangement joins TRBV7-8 to TRBJ1-5; 7 bases are a match to TRBD1. The CDR3 covers 16 residues. V shed 5 bases, J shed 1 base, and the junction held 8 bases outside the gene matches. Germline assignment: CDR1 SGHVS and CDR2 FQNEAQ.

The genes are TRBV28 and TRBJ2-1; D gene unclear. CDR1 is MDHEN, CDR2 SYDVKM, per germline. The CDR3 is 10 residues long. The ends were cut back, 7 bases at V and 11 bases at J, with 9 bases in the middle. The CDR3 DNA reads as TGTGCCAGCACGGTCGATAAGCAGTTCTTC. The encoded protein is CASTVDKQFF.

The V call is TRBV2, the J call TRBJ1-2; D remains unclear. This CDR3 has 14 amino acids. Trimming stripped 2 bases from V and 8 bases from J, with 15 bases between. CDR1 and CDR2 from the germline V gene are SNHLY and FYNNEI. The CDR3 protein is CASSETKASRGYTF. The CDR3 DNA reads as TGTGCCAGCAGTGAAACTAAGGCCTCACGGGGCTACACCTTC.

This chain connects TRBV19 to TRBJ1-1, with D tentatively TRBD1 (5 bases). V was pared by 5 bases and J by 0 bases, with 16 bases between. In germline, CDR1 is LNHDA, CDR2 SQIVND (reference sequence). This CDR3 region has 16 residues. CDR3 amino acids: CASSQTGRSMNTEAFF. The CDR3 nucleotides are TGTGCCAGTAGTCAAACAGGCAGATCTATGAACACTGAAGCTTTCTTT.

CDR3 DNA sequence: TGTGCCAGCAAACGGGGACTAGCGGGGGTCGCTAGCACAGATACGCAGTATTTT. Translating gives CASKRGLAGVASTDTQYF. The V call is TRBV2, the J call TRBJ2-3, with 14 bases that match TRBD2. CDR1 and CDR2 from the germline V gene are SNHLY and FYNNEI. Unmatched junction bases numbered 9, after V lost 7 bases and J lost 0 bases. The CDR3 spans 18 residues.

The chain combines TRBV7-9 with TRBJ1-1; D may be TRBD1 (6 bases). Trimming shortened V by 8 bases and J by 1 base, and 11 bases separated the two germline ends. The CDR3 is 13 residues long. Per the germline V gene, CDR1 is SEHNR and CDR2 is FQNEAQ (reference sequence). The CDR3 coding sequence is TGTGCCAGCCGAATACAGGGGAACACTGAAGCTTTCTTT. Protein product: CASRIQGNTEAFF.

This clone was recorded only once. This chain joins TRBV28 and TRBJ2-2, with a possible D match to TRBD2 (6 bases). The V gene's germline CDR1 is MDHEN and CDR2 SYDVKM. Trimming took 4 bases from V and 4 from J, leaving 10 bases between them. The CDR3 has 14 residues. As DNA, the CDR3 is TGTGCCAGCAGTTCGGGGGTTGGCACCGGGGAGCTGTTTTTT. Translation gives CASSSGVGTGELFF.

The rearrangement uses TRBV7-9 and TRBJ2-3; the match to TRBD1 covers 9 bases. Germline-derived CDR1 and CDR2 are SEHNR and FQNEAQ (reference sequence). The ends lost 4 bases at V and 6 bases at J; junction bases unmatched: 11. This CDR3 is built from 16 residues. The CDR3 DNA sequence: TGTGCCAGCAGCTCGCCGGGACAGGGTTTCGGGGATACGCAGTATTTT. Its translation: CASSSPGQGFGDTQYF.

The chain couples TRBV7-2 to TRBJ2-1, with 8 bases identical to TRBD2. The germline CDR1 and CDR2 sequences are SGHTA and FQGNSA. This CDR3 contains 15 residues. V shed 0 bases and J 3 bases; nucleotides not matched to a gene: 1. In nucleotides, the CDR3 is TGTGCCAGCAGCTTAGCGAGCGGGGGCTACAATGAGCAGTTCTTC. Residues: CASSLASGGYNEQFF.

The CDR3 sequence: CASSQDSTGGYTF. In nucleotides, the CDR3 is TGTGCCAGCAGCCAAGATTCGACGGGGGGCTACACCTTC. The J gene is TRBJ1-2, the V gene TRBV4-2; D unresolved. This CDR3 spans 13 amino acids. V was pared by 0 bases and J by 8 bases, with 10 bases between. The germline V gene has CDR1 LGHNA and CDR2 YNFKEQ.

V and J are TRBV11-2 and TRBJ2-3, with TRBD2 matching over 10 bases. Germline lookup yields CDR1 SGHAT and CDR2 FQNNGV. CDR3 length equals 14 residues. V was clipped by 10 bases and J by 1 base; unmatched bases: 5. The CDR3 loop is CATRSGRGTDTQYF. The CDR3 bases are TGTGCCACGCGGAGCGGGAGGGGCACAGATACGCAGTATTTT. Together with reference TRBV11-2 and TRBJ2-3, the CDR3 gives the full variable domain: EAGVAQSPRYKIIEKRQSVAFWCNPISGHATLYWYQQILGQGPKLLIQFQNNGVVDDSQLPKDRFSAERLKGVDSTLKIQPAKLEDSAVYLCATRSGRGTDTQYFGPGTRLTVL.

V and J are TRBV19 and TRBJ2-7; a possible D gene is TRBD2 (6 bases). This CDR3 contains 12 residues. V lost 6 bases and J lost 7, with 13 bases in between. Per the germline V gene, CDR1 is LNHDA and CDR2 is SQIVND (reference sequence). CDR3 sequence: CASSTGLREQYF. Written as DNA, the CDR3 is TGTGCCAGTAGCACGGGACTGCGGGAGCAGTACTTC.

The chain uses TRBV5-1 and TRBJ2-2; 8 positions match TRBD2. The CDR3 is made up of 16 amino acids. After removal of 4 bases from V and 8 bases from J, the junction contained 13 bases not matched to a gene. Per the germline V gene, CDR1 is SGHRS and CDR2 is YFSETQ. CDR3 DNA: TGCGCCAGCAGCACCCTACCGGGAGCGGGAGCTGGGGAGCTGTTTTTT. This encodes CASSTLPGAGAGELFF.

This chain connects TRBV6-5 to TRBJ2-7, with D tentatively TRBD1 (6 bases). Germline assignment: CDR1 MNHEY and CDR2 SVGAGI. Trimming cost V 7 bases and J 2 bases, with 15 bases left between them. This CDR3 is 14 amino acids long. In DNA form, the CDR3 reads TGTGCCAGCACCCCGCCGGGACAAGCCTACGAGCAGTACTTC. This sequence encodes CASTPPGQAYEQYF.

This clone was seen only a few times. V usage is TRBV5-4 and J usage is TRBJ1-1, with 8 nucleotides matching TRBD1. CDR1 SGHNT and CDR2 YYREEE come from the germline V gene (reference sequence). The CDR3 has 16 amino acids. With 0 bases clipped from V and 0 bases from J, the junction kept 4 bases outside the gene matches. The CDR3 spells CASSLDRGTMNTEAFF. CDR3 in DNA: TGTGCCAGCAGCTTGGACAGGGGGACAATGAACACTGAAGCTTTCTTT.

The chain couples TRBV5-1 to TRBJ2-3; 9 bases match TRBD2. The germline CDR1 and CDR2 sequences are SGHRS and YFSETQ. Losses at the gene ends were 5 bases for V and 3 bases for J; bases not matched to a gene: 7. The length of the CDR3 is 15 residues. CDR3 in amino acids: CASRPRGGPTDTQYF. CDR3 DNA: TGCGCCAGCAGACCGCGGGGGGGCCCAACAGATACGCAGTATTTT.

The chain combines TRBV5-1 with TRBJ2-7, with a tentative D call TRBD2 (6 bases). This CDR3 is 14 amino acids long. The V end lost 1 base, the J end lost 2 bases, and 10 bases lay between the germline ends. Germline CDR1 reads SGHRS; CDR2 reads YFSETQ. The CDR3 nucleotides read TGCGCCAGCAGCTTGCGGGGGAGGCCCTACGAGCAGTACTTC. This codes for CASSLRGRPYEQYF.

V is TRBV3-1 (or the pseudogene TRBV3-2) and J is TRBJ2-3; D is undetermined. The germline V gene has CDR1 LGHDT and CDR2 YNNKEL (reference sequence). V was trimmed by 0 bases and J by 4 bases, leaving 5 bases between them. This CDR3 is 13 amino acids long. The CDR3 nucleotides read TGTGCCAGCAGCCAAGAGCTAGCAGATACGCAGTATTTT. Residues: CASSQELADTQYF.

The rearrangement uses TRBV4-1 and TRBJ1-1, with D perhaps matching TRBD1 (5 bases). V lost 1 base and J 0 bases, leaving 9 bases between the germline ends. From germline, CDR1 is MGHRA and CDR2 YSYEKL. This CDR3 is 15 amino acids long. The CDR3 region has the DNA TGCGCCAGCAGCCAAGCGGGGGGAATGAACACTGAAGCTTTCTTT. This translates into CASSQAGGMNTEAFF.

This chain joins TRBV5-6 and TRBJ2-7; D call uncertain. V was shortened by 4 bases and J by 3 bases, with 8 bases between the two germline ends. The V gene's germline CDR1 is SGHDT and CDR2 YYEEEE. The CDR3 is 12 residues long. The CDR3 region is CASSLLDYEQYF. The CDR3 DNA reads as TGTGCCAGCAGCCTGTTAGACTACGAGCAGTACTTC.

The chain recombines TRBV7-9 with TRBJ2-5; a weak D match, TRBD1 (6 bases). The V end lost 3 bases, the J end lost 4 bases, and 15 bases lay between the germline ends. CDR1 and CDR2 from the germline V gene are SEHNR and FQNEAQ (reference sequence). This CDR3 is built from 15 residues. The CDR3 bases are TGTGCCAGCAGCTTGACACAGGGAGTTGGAGAGACCCAGTACTTC. Residues: CASSLTQGVGETQYF.

The chain couples TRBV30 to TRBJ2-5, with a tentative D call TRBD2 (6 bases). This CDR3 comprises 14 residues. Trimming took off 3 bases at V and 1 base at J, with 12 bases between the two ends. In germline, CDR1 is GTSNPN, CDR2 SVGIG (reference sequence). DNA of the CDR3: TGTGCCTGGAGCGGGGGAGGTATCCAAGAGACCCAGTACTTC. This encodes CAWSGGGIQETQYF.

This rearrangement joins TRBV10-1 to TRBJ2-5; no clear D gene. The CDR3 is made up of 11 amino acids. Per germline, CDR1 WNHNN and CDR2 SYGVQD (reference sequence). Trimming shortened V by 10 bases and J by 1 base, and 7 bases separated the two germline ends. The CDR3 is CAIHSQETQYF. The CDR3 DNA follows: TGCGCCATCCACTCCCAAGAGACCCAGTACTTC.

This chain joins TRBV27 and TRBJ1-5; the match to TRBD1 covers 7 bases. Per germline, CDR1 MNHEY and CDR2 SMNVEV (reference sequence). The CDR3 sequence is 15 residues long. V was clipped by 1 base and J by 2 bases; unmatched bases: 2. This CDR3 is CASSLYRGGNQPQHF. The CDR3 nucleotides read TGTGCCAGCAGTTTATACAGGGGTGGCAATCAGCCCCAGCATTTT.

This clone was detected a few times. The DNA for the CDR3 is TGTGCCAGCAGCTTGTATGACAGATCGAACACCGGGGAGCTGTTTTTT. Protein: CASSLYDRSNTGELFF. The chain uses TRBV5-8 and TRBJ2-2; TRBD1 is a possible D gene (5 bases). V shed 1 base and J shed 0 bases, with 10 bases lying between them. This CDR3 has 16 residues. Germline-derived CDR1 and CDR2 are SGHTS and YDEGEE.

The CDR3 region has the DNA TGTGCCAGCTCTGCGGGGATTTACGAGCAGTACTTC. Residues: CASSAGIYEQYF. This chain links TRBV6-6 with TRBJ2-7; a weak D match, TRBD2 (6 bases). Trimming removed 8 bases from V and 4 bases from J, with 12 bases in between. CDR3 size: 12 residues. Germline V gene sequence: CDR1 MNHNY, CDR2 SVGAGI (reference sequence).

This chain uses TRBV27 with TRBJ2-1; the match to TRBD1 covers 10 bases. Germline values: CDR1 MNHEY, CDR2 SMNVEV (reference sequence). The CDR3 sequence is 16 residues long. J gave up 9 bases and V 4 bases, and 12 bases lay outside the gene matches. CDR3 nucleotide sequence: TGTGCCAGCAGTTCAATAGGGACAGGGGCGGCACGTGAGCAGTTCTTC. It codes for CASSSIGTGAAREQFF.

V gene TRBV9 combines with J gene TRBJ2-7, with TRBD2 matching over 9 bases. V lost 3 bases to trimming and J lost 6 bases; unmatched junction nucleotides: 10. Germline CDR1 reads SGDLS; CDR2 reads YYNGEE. The CDR3 has 15 residues. The CDR3 nucleotides read TGTGCCAGCAGCGCTGGGTCGGGACTAGCACGCGAGCAGTACTTC. Encoded protein: CASSAGSGLAREQYF.

The rearrangement uses TRBV2 and TRBJ1-2, with D possibly being TRBD1 (5 bases). Trimming took off 8 bases at V and 7 bases at J, with 23 bases between the two ends. The germline CDR1 and CDR2 sequences are SNHLY and FYNNEI. This CDR3 region has 15 residues. As DNA, the CDR3 is TGTGCCAGCTCGGAGGGTGAGGGGAGTCGTCCTGGCTACACCTTC. Translated: CASSEGEGSRPGYTF.

The gene calls are TRBV15 and TRBJ2-1; D is unresolved. Germline lookup yields CDR1 LNHNV and CDR2 YYDKDF (reference sequence). The CDR3 consists of 16 residues. V dropped 0 bases and J dropped 0 bases, with 9 bases sitting between them. The CDR3 nucleotides read TGTGCCACCAGCAGAGATCAAGTCAGCTCCTACAATGAGCAGTTCTTC. It codes for CATSRDQVSSYNEQFF.

The CDR3 nucleotides read TGTGCCAGCAGCGCGAACACACAGGGTGGTGGCTACACCTTC. This encodes CASSANTQGGGYTF. This chain joins TRBV9 and TRBJ1-2, with D tentatively TRBD1 (6 bases). The V gene's germline CDR1 is SGDLS and CDR2 YYNGEE. Trimming removed 3 bases at V and 7 bases at J, with 16 bases between. The CDR3 has 14 amino acids.